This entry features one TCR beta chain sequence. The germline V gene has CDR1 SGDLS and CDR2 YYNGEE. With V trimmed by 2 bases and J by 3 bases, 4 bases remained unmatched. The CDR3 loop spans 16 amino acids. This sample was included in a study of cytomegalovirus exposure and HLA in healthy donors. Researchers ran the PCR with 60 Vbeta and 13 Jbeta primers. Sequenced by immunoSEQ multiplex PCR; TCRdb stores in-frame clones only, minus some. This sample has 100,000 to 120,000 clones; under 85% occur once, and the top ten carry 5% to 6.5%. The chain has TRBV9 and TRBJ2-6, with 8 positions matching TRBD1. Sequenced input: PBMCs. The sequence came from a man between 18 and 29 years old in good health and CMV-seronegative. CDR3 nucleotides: TGTGCCAGCAGCGTTACACAGGGGGGTGGGGCCAACGTCCTGACTTTC. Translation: CASSVTQGGGANVLTF. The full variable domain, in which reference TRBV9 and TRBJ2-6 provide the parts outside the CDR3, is DSGVTQTPKHLITATGQRVTLRCSPRSGDLSVYWYQQSLDQGLQFLIQYYNGEERAKGNILERFSAQQFPDLHSELNLSSLELGDSALYFCASSVTQGGGANVLTFGAGSRLTVL.